The 19 T cell receptor beta chains below come from one sample, sequenced in a study of T cell changes during pregnancy in multiple sclerosis. The data were produced by immunoSEQ multiplex PCR, yet TCRdb's version contains in-frame clones alone and is incomplete. The repertoire holds 40,000 to 65,000 clones, with approximately 92% as singletons. This sample comprised CD4+ T cells from peripheral blood mononuclear cells, obtained in the third trimester of pregnancy. The origin of the receptors is a female donor with multiple sclerosis, enrolled in a pregnancy study.

This clone was seen more than once but under ten times. The chain recombines TRBV5-6 with TRBJ2-7; 12 bases are shared with TRBD2. The V and J ends lost 4 bases and 5 bases, in that order; junction bases with no gene match: 10. From germline, CDR1 is SGHDT and CDR2 YYEEEE. CDR3 size: 16 residues. CDR3 region: CASSNMTSGRVDEQYF. CDR3 nucleotide sequence: TGTGCCAGCAGCAATATGACTAGCGGGAGAGTCGACGAGCAGTACTTC.

This sequence joins TRBV28 and TRBJ2-1, with D maybe TRBD2 (5 bases). Germline loops: CDR1 MDHEN, CDR2 SYDVKM. This CDR3 comprises 13 residues. V was cut by 3 bases and J by 10 bases, with 13 bases left in between. The CDR3 region is CASSLSEGGEQFF. CDR3 nucleotide sequence: TGTGCCAGCAGTTTGTCAGAGGGTGGCGAGCAGTTCTTC.

V is TRBV5-5 and J is TRBJ2-7; TRBD2 agrees at 7 bases. From germline, CDR1 is SGHKS and CDR2 YYEKEE (reference sequence). The ends lost 4 bases at V and 4 bases at J; junction bases unmatched: 11. The CDR3 covers 15 residues. The CDR3 loop is CASSPIGDYQYEQYF. CDR3 DNA sequence: TGTGCCAGCAGCCCCATAGGGGACTACCAGTACGAGCAGTACTTC. Drawing the rest from reference TRBV5-5 and TRBJ2-7, the complete variable domain is DAGVTQSPTHLIKTRGQQVTLRCSPISGHKSVSWYQQVLGQGPQFIFQYYEKEERGRGNFPDRFSARQFPNYSSELNVNALLLGDSALYLCASSPIGDYQYEQYFGPGTRLTVT.

The V gene is TRBV6-5, the J gene TRBJ2-2; the D gene is possibly TRBD1 (6 bases). In germline, CDR1 is MNHEY, CDR2 SVGAGI. The CDR3 length is 14 residues. Trimming took 6 bases from V and 4 from J, leaving 12 bases between them. CDR3 bases: TGTGCCAGCAGAAGGGGGAGCTTCACCGGGGAGCTGTTTTTT. Translation gives CASRRGSFTGELFF.

The chain employs TRBV29-1 and TRBJ2-2; TRBD2 is a possible D gene (5 bases). This CDR3 is built from 13 residues. The V end was cut by 7 bases, the J end by 0 bases, with 9 bases between. Germline CDR1 is SQVTM and CDR2 is ANQGSEA. The CDR3 loop is CSALGSNTGELFF. The CDR3 bases are TGCAGCGCACTAGGATCGAACACCGGGGAGCTGTTTTTT.

J is TRBJ2-5 and V is TRBV7-3; tentatively, D is TRBD2 (5 bases). CDR3 length: 15 residues. Deletions cut 1 base from V and 4 bases from J, with 13 bases between. Looked up from germline, CDR1 is SGHTA and CDR2 is FQGTGA. CDR3: CASSLNGLGGETQYF. CDR3 DNA sequence: TGTGCCAGCAGCTTAAACGGGCTCGGAGGAGAGACCCAGTACTTC.

Only one count was recorded for this clone. The rearrangement links TRBV28 to TRBJ2-7; TRBD2 matches 10 bases. The CDR3 totals 15 residues. The V gene end was trimmed by 1 base and the J gene end by 7 bases; junction bases not matched to a gene: 7. Germline CDR1 and CDR2: MDHEN and SYDVKM. The DNA for the CDR3 is TGTGCCAGCAGTTTATCGGGGCTAGCGGGAGTAGAGCAGTACTTC. Translation gives CASSLSGLAGVEQYF.

The chain recombines TRBV4-2 with TRBJ2-3; 8 bases map to TRBD1. V was pared by 4 bases and J by 2 bases, with 2 bases of the junction left unmatched. Germline assignment: CDR1 LGHNA and CDR2 YNFKEQ. There are 14 residues in the CDR3. Here the CDR3 reads CASSRDRLTDTQYF. For the CDR3, the DNA is TGTGCCAGCAGCCGGGACAGGCTCACAGATACGCAGTATTTT.

The chain uses TRBV2 and TRBJ1-4; 8 bases are a match to TRBD1. Losses at the gene ends were 4 bases for V and 8 bases for J; bases not matched to a gene: 6. Germline values: CDR1 SNHLY, CDR2 FYNNEI. This CDR3 is built from 14 residues. The CDR3 DNA follows: TGTGCCAGCAGTGGCACAGGGGGTTTCGAAAAACTGTTTTTT. This translates into CASSGTGGFEKLFF.

In DNA, the CDR3 is TGTGCCAGCCGCGTCGCCATCACCGGGGAGCTGTTTTTT. Its translation: CASRVAITGELFF. The chain is built from TRBV6-5 and TRBJ2-2, with D hard to call. The V end lost 8 bases, the J end lost 4 bases, and 11 bases lay between the germline ends. This CDR3 spans 13 amino acids. Germline V gives CDR1 MNHEY, CDR2 SVGAGI.

This chain uses TRBV27 with TRBJ1-1; D perhaps matches TRBD1 (5 bases). Trimming stripped 5 bases from V and 8 bases from J, with 18 bases between. The CDR3 is made up of 14 amino acids. Per the germline V gene, CDR1 is MNHEY and CDR2 is SMNVEV (reference sequence). The CDR3 DNA reads as TGTGCCAGCAGTCCCGACAGCAGATCATTGGAAGCTTTCTTT. Its translation is CASSPDSRSLEAFF.

This rearrangement joins TRBV5-4 to TRBJ1-2; a possible D gene is TRBD1 (5 bases). Germline CDR1 and CDR2: SGHNT and YYREEE (reference sequence). V lost 0 bases, J lost 4 bases, and 7 bases lay in between. This CDR3 has 13 residues. The CDR3 DNA sequence: TGTGCCAGCAGCTTGGCGACAGTCTATGGCTACACCTTC. Protein: CASSLATVYGYTF.

The chain has TRBV19 and TRBJ1-5; D remains ambiguous. This CDR3 has 16 amino acids. Per germline, CDR1 LNHDA and CDR2 SQIVND (reference sequence). Trimming left V 2 bases short and J 2 bases short, with 13 bases between. CDR3 amino acids: CASSIPLGAGNQPQHF. The CDR3 nucleotides read TGTGCCAGTAGTATACCCCTGGGAGCAGGCAATCAGCCCCAGCATTTT.

The V gene is TRBV30, the J gene TRBJ2-3; no clear D gene. The CDR3 sequence is 12 residues long. V was trimmed by 2 bases and J by 2 bases, leaving 5 bases between them. Germline V CDR1 and CDR2: GTSNPN, SVGIG (reference sequence). The CDR3 DNA reads as TGTGCCTGGAGTTATCTCACAGATACGCAGTATTTT. Residues: CAWSYLTDTQYF.

V is TRBV5-6 and J is TRBJ1-5; D is perhaps TRBD1 (5 bases). Germline V gene data show CDR1 as SGHDT and CDR2 as YYEEEE. V was cut by 1 base and J by 6 bases, with 20 bases left in between. The CDR3 sequence is 17 residues long. CDR3 sequence: CASSLFARVFIVQPQHF. CDR3 DNA sequence: TGTGCCAGCAGCTTGTTCGCCAGGGTCTTTATAGTTCAGCCCCAGCATTTT.

The gene calls are TRBV6-6 and TRBJ2-1; maybe TRBD2 (6 bases). Looked up from germline, CDR1 is MNHNY and CDR2 is SVGAGI (reference sequence). V gave up 7 bases and J gave up 5 bases, with 18 bases separating them. The CDR3 is made up of 15 amino acids. The CDR3 protein is CASTPRAGQNNEQFF. CDR3 DNA sequence: TGTGCCAGCACCCCTCGAGCGGGCCAAAACAATGAGCAGTTCTTC.

The rearrangement links TRBV7-2 to TRBJ1-2; the D is unclear. The V end lost 6 bases, the J end lost 2 bases, and 13 bases lay between the germline ends. Germline V CDR1 and CDR2: SGHTA, FQGNSA. The CDR3 spans 14 residues. CDR3 region: CASRVERSNYGYTF. CDR3 nucleotide sequence: TGTGCCAGCAGAGTCGAGAGGTCCAACTATGGCTACACCTTC.

The genes are TRBV7-9 and TRBJ2-5, with D tentatively TRBD2 (6 bases). The germline V gene encodes CDR1 SEHNR and CDR2 FQNEAQ (reference sequence). V was cut by 5 bases and J by 8 bases, with 12 bases left in between. The CDR3 contains 12 residues. The CDR3 sequence: CASSGRRGTQYF. The CDR3 bases are TGTGCCAGCAGCGGTCGGCGGGGAACCCAGTACTTC. The full variable domain, completed using reference TRBV7-9 and TRBJ2-5, is DTGVSQNPRHKITKRGQNVTFRCDPISEHNRLYWYRQTLGQGPEFLTYFQNEAQLEKSRLLSDRFSAERPKGSFSTLEIQRTEQGDSAMYLCASSGRRGTQYFGPGTRLLVL.

This clone occurred once. The chain couples TRBV7-8 to TRBJ2-3, with 7 nucleotides matching TRBD1. In germline, CDR1 is SGHVS, CDR2 FQNEAQ. The V gene end was trimmed by 5 bases and the J gene end by 3 bases; junction bases not matched to a gene: 8. The CDR3 extends over 15 amino acids. As DNA, the CDR3 is TGTGCCAGCAGCGGGAGAAGGGGGCTTACAGATACGCAGTATTTT. As protein: CASSGRRGLTDTQYF.